This T cell receptor (beta chain) stems from a study of OX40 agonist ivuxolimab in advanced cancers. Overall study results and limits: Expanded clones belonging to CD8+ T cells outnumbered, on average, those of CD4+.

CDR1 is MGHDK, CDR2 SYGVNS, per germline. The CDR3 spans 13 residues. The V segment lost 9 bases and the J segment 1 base; nucleotides outside the gene matches: 4. The table came from immunoSEQ multiplex PCR; TCRdb's copy has only in-frame clones and leaves some out. The sample records about 65,000 clones, about nine tenths being singletons. About this clone itself: The target antigen is unknown.

The receptor's source is an adult with an advanced solid tumor such as melanoma, head and neck, liver or kidney cancer. This chain links TRBV25-1 with TRBJ2-3, with 7 bases fitting TRBD1. The starting material was CD4+ or CD8+ T cells sorted from blood, obtained in a trial of the OX40 agonist ivuxolimab. The CDR3 spells CASSQGGTDTQYF. The CDR3 DNA reads as TGTGCCAGTAGTCAGGGGGGCACAGATACGCAGTATTTT.